The clone carrying this TCR beta chain has more than one count but fewer than ten. Its specificity is unknown. The data were taken from a study of a mutant IDH1 vaccine in newly diagnosed glioma. Germline lookup yields CDR1 SEHNR and CDR2 FQNEAQ (reference sequence). This CDR3 is built from 15 residues. Trimming took 5 bases from V and 5 from J; bases not matched to a gene: 4. Study-wide results and caveats: Induction of immune responses by the vaccine occurred in about 95% of patients. Any relationship between pseudoprogression and changes in top peripheral T cell clonotypes seemed absent.

Sequencing used immunoSEQ multiplex PCR; TCRdb keeps in-frame clones, though not all of them. This sample has about 51,000 clones, with around 80% found just once. Time point given: baseline, week 1 (first vaccination visit). Regarding treatment: pre-vaccination baseline after standard-of-care therapy. Source: PBMCs, taken from a glioma patient treated with radiotherapy, temozolomide or both. The receptor was derived from a woman aged 40-49 years with glioma. The chain joins TRBV7-9 to TRBJ1-6, with 9 bases lining up with TRBD1. CDR3 residues: CASSTGTGNNSPLHF. CDR3 in DNA: TGTGCCAGCAGCACCGGGACAGGGAATAATTCACCCCTCCACTTT. Full variable domain (outside the CDR3, taken from reference TRBV7-9 and TRBJ1-6): DTGVSQNPRHKITKRGQNVTFRCDPISEHNRLYWYRQTLGQGPEFLTYFQNEAQLEKSRLLSDRFSAERPKGSFSTLEIQRTEQGDSAMYLCASSTGTGNNSPLHFGNGTRLTVT.